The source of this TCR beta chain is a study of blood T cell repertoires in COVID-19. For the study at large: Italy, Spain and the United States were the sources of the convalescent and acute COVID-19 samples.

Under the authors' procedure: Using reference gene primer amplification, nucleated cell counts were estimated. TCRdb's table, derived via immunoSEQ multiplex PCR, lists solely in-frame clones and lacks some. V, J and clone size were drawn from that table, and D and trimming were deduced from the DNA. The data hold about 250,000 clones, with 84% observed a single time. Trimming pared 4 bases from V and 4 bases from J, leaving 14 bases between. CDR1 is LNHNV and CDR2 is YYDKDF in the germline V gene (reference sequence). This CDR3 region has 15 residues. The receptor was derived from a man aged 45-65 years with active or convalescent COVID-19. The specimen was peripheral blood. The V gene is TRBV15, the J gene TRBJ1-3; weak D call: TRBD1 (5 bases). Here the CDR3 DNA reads TGTGCCACCAGCACCCGAGGGACTCAAGGAAACACCATATATTTT. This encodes CATSTRGTQGNTIYF.